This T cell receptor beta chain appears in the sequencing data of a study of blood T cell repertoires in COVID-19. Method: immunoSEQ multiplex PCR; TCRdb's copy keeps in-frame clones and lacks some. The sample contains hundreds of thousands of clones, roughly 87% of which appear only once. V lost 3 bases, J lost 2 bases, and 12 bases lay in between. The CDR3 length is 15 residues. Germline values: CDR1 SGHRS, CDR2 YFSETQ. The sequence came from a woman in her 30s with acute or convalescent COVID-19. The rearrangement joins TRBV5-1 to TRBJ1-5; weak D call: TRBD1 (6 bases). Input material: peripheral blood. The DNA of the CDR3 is TGCGCCAGCAGCTCGATGGGGGCCCGCAATCAGCCCCAGCATTTT. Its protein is CASSSMGARNQPQHF.